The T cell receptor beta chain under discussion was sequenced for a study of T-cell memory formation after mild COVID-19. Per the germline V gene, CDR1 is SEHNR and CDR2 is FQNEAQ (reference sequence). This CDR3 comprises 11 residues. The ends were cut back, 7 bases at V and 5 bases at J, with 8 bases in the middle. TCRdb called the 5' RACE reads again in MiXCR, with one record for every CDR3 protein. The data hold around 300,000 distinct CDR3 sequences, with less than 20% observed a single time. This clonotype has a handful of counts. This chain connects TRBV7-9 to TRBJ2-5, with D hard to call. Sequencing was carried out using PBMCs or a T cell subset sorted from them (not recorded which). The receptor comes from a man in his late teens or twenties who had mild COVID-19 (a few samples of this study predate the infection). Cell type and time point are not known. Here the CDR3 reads CASTDVETQYF. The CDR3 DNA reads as TGTGCCAGCACCGACGTCGAGACCCAGTACTTC.